This T cell receptor (beta chain) was obtained from a study of stem cell transplantation in POMP-related autoinflammatory disease. For this clone: Its antigen is unidentified.

General study findings and limits: Fewer unique TRB V-J gene pairings were identified in patients with PRAID. In patients with PRAID, every analyzed T-cell subset tended to show lower diversity and higher clonality.

PRAID featured immunodeficiency plus autoinflammation. V shed 3 bases and J shed 5 bases, with 17 bases lying between them. CDR1 is MGHRA, CDR2 YSYEKL, per germline. The CDR3 extends over 16 amino acids. The protocol was immunoSEQ multiplex PCR, while the TCRdb copy is restricted to in-frame clones and leaves out a portion. The sample gives roughly 11,000 clones, about 88% of which show up once; approximately 50% is in the top ten. The rearrangement joins TRBV4-1 to TRBJ2-1; maybe TRBD2 (6 bases). The TCR originated in a human donor with POMP-related autoinflammation and immune dysregulation (PRAID). This specimen was CD8+ T cells from PBMCs, taken before stem cell transplantation. The CDR3 coding sequence is TGCGCCAGCAGCCACCCCCGGGACTTAAACAACAATGAGCAGTTCTTC. Translation: CASSHPRDLNNNEQFF.